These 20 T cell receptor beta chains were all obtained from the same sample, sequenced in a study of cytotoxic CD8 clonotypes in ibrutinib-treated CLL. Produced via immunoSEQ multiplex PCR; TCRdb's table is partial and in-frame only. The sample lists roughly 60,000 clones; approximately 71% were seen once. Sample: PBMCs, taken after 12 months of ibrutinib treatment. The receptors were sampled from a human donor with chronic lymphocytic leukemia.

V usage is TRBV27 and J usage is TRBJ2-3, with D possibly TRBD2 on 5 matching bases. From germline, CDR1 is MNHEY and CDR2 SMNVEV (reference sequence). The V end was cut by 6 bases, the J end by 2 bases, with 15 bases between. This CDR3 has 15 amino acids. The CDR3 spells CASRGGRTYTDTQYF. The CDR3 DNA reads TGTGCCAGCAGGGGCGGTAGGACTTACACAGATACGCAGTATTTT.

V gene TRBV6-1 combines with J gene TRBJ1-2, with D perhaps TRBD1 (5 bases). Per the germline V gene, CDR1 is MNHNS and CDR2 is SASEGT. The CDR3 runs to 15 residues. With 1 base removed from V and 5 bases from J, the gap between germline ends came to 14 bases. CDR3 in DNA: TGTGCCAGCAGTGAAGTATTAGGGGCACGTTATGGCTACACCTTC. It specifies CASSEVLGARYGYTF.

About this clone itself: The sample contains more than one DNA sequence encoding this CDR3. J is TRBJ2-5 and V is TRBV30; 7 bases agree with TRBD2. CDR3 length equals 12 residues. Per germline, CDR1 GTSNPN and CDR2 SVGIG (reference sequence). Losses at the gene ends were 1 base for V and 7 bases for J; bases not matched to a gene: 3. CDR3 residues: CAWSGGGGTQYF. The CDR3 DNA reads TGTGCCTGGAGTGGAGGCGGGGGGACCCAGTACTTC.

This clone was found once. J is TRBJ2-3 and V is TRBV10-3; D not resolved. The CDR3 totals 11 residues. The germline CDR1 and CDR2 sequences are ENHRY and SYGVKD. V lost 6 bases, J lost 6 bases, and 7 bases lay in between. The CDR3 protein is CAISSRDTQYF. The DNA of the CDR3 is TGTGCCATCAGCTCAAGGGATACGCAGTATTTT.

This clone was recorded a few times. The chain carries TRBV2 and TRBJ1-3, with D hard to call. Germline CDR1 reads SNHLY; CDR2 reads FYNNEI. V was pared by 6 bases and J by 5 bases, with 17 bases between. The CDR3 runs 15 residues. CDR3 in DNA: TGTGCCAGCAGCCCCTCTGTGATTCGTCGAAACACCATATATTTT. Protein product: CASSPSVIRRNTIYF.

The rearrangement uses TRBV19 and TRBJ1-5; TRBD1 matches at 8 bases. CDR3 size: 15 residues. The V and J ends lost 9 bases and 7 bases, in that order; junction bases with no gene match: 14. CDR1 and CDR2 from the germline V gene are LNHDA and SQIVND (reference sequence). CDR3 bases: TGTGCCAGCCAAAGGAGCAGGGGGCAGGGACAGCCCCAGCATTTT. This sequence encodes CASQRSRGQGQPQHF.

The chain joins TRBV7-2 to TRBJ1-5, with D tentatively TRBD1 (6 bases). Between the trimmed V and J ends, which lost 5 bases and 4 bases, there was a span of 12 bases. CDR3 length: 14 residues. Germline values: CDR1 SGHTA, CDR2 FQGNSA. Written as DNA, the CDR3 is TGTGCCAGCAGCATATCGGACAGAAATCAGCCCCAGCATTTT. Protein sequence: CASSISDRNQPQHF.

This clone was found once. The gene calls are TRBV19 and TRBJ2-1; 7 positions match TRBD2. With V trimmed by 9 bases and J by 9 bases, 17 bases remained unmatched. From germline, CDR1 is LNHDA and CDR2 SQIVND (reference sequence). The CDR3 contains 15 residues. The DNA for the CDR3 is TGTGCCAGCACATGGCACGGAGGGGAGGGTGGTGAGCAGTTCTTC. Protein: CASTWHGGEGGEQFF.

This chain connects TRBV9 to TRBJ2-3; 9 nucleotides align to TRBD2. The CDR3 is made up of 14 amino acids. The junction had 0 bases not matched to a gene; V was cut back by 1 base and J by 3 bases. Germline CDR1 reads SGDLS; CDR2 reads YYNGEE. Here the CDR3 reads CASSVSGRTDTQYF. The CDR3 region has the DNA TGTGCCAGCAGCGTAAGCGGGAGGACAGATACGCAGTATTTT.

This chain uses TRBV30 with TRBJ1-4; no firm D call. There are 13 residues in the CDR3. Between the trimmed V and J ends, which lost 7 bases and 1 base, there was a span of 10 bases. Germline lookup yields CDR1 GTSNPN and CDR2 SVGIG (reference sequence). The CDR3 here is CASSQQTNEKLFF. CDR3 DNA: TGTGCCTCCTCGCAACAAACTAATGAAAAACTGTTTTTT.

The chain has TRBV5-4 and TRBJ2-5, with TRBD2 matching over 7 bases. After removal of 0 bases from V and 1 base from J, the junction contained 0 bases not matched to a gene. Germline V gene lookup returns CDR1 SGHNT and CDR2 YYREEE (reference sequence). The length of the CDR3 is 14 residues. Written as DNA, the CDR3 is TGTGCCAGCAGCTTGGCTAGCGGCCAAGAGACCCAGTACTTC. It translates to CASSLASGQETQYF.

The CDR3 is CASSDRGLQGVVSYEQYF. CDR3 DNA sequence: TGCGCCAGCAGTGATAGGGGGCTCCAGGGGGTGGTTTCCTACGAGCAGTACTTC. The V and J genes are TRBV10-1 and TRBJ2-7; the match to TRBD1 covers 7 bases. This CDR3 has 18 residues. V trimming: 3 bases; J trimming: 1 base; junction bases outside the gene matches: 15. Germline assignment: CDR1 WNHNN and CDR2 SYGVQD (reference sequence).

CDR3 sequence (DNA): TGTGCCAGCAGTGAAGCGGGGGAGAACTATGGCTACACCTTC. Translating gives CASSEAGENYGYTF. J is TRBJ1-2 and V is TRBV2, with TRBD1 as a possible D gene (5 bases). CDR3 length: 14 residues. Germline V gives CDR1 SNHLY, CDR2 FYNNEI. The V end lost 0 bases, the J end lost 2 bases, and 7 bases lay between the germline ends.

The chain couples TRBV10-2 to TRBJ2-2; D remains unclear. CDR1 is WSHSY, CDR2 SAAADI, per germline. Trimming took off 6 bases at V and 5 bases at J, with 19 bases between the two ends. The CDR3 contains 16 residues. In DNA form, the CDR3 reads TGCGCCAGCAGCGAGCCGTCCGGGCCGGTTACCGGGGAGCTGTTTTTT. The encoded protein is CASSEPSGPVTGELFF.

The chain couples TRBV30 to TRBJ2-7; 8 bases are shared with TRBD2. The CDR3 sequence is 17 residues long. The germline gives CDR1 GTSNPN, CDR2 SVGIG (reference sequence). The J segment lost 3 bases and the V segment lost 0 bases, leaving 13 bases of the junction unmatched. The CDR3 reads CAWSVNLPGTRLYEQYF. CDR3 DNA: TGTGCCTGGAGTGTTAACCTTCCCGGGACTAGACTCTACGAGCAGTACTTC.

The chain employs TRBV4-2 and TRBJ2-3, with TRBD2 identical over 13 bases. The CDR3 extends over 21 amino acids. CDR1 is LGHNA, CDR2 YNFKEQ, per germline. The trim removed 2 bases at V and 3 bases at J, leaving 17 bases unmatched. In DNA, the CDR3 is TGTGCCAGCAGCCAAAGCCCAGCAGGACTAGCGGGAGTAGGAGTAACAGATACGCAGTATTTT. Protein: CASSQSPAGLAGVGVTDTQYF.

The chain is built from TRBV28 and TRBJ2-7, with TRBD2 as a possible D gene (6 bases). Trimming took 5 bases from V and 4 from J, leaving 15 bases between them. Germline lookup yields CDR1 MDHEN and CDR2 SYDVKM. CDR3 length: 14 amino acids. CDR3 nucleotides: TGTGCCAGCAGTCTGGAGGGTGCTAGATACGAGCAGTACTTC. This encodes CASSLEGARYEQYF.

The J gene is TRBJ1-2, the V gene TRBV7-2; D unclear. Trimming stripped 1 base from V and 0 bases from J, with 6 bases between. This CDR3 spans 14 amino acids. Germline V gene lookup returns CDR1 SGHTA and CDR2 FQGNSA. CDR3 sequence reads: CASSLVMANYGYTF. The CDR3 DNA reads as TGTGCCAGCAGCTTAGTTATGGCTAACTATGGCTACACCTTC.

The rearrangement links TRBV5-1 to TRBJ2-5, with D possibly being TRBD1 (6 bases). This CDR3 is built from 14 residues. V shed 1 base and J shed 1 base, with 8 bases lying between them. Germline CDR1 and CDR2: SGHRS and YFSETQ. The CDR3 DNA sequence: TGCGCCAGCAGCTTGCAGGGGCTCCAAGAGACCCAGTACTTC. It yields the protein CASSLQGLQETQYF.

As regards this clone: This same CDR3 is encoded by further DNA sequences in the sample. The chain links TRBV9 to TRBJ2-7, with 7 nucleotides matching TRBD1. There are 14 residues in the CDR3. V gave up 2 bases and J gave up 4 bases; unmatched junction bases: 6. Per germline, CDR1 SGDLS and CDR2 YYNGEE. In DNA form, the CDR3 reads TGTGCCAGCAGCGTGGCAGGGGGACCTTACGAGCAGTACTTC. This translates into CASSVAGGPYEQYF. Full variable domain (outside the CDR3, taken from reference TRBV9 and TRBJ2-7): DSGVTQTPKHLITATGQRVTLRCSPRSGDLSVYWYQQSLDQGLQFLIQYYNGEERAKGNILERFSAQQFPDLHSELNLSSLELGDSALYFCASSVAGGPYEQYFGPGTRLTVT.